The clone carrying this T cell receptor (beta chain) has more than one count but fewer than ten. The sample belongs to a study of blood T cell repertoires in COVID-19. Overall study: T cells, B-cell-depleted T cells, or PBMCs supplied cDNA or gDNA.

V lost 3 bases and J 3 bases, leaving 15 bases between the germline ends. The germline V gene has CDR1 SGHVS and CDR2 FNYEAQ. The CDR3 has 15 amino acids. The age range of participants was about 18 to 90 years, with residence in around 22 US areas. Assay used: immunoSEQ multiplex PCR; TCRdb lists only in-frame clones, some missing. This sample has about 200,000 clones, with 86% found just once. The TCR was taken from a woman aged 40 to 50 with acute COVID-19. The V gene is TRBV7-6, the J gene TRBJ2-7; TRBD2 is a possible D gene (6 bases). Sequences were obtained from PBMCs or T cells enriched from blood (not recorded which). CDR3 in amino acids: CASSFSAGSVYEQYF. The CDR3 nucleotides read TGTGCCAGCAGCTTCAGCGCGGGGTCAGTCTACGAGCAGTACTTC.